A selection of T cell receptor beta chains follows, all from one sample in a study of cytomegalovirus exposure and HLA in healthy donors. Using immunoSEQ multiplex PCR, the repertoire was profiled, and TCRdb retains in-frame clones only, with some absent. The table has about 280,000 clones, approximately 90% seen once. Sequencing was done on a sample of PBMCs. The receptors originated from a woman aged 18-30 years in good health and CMV-seronegative. Each CDR3 is given with its conserved first and last residue. The D gene is left open where the match is weak. Size is omitted from some rows. Given values are once, few, many or a class for expanded clones.

J gene,V gene,clone size,D gene,CDR3 protein,CDR3 DNA
TRBJ2-6,TRBV4-1,.,TRBD1,CASSPGQGPIGGANVLTF,TGCGCCAGCAGCCCCGGACAGGGTCCCATTGGGGGGGCCAACGTCCTGACTTTC
TRBJ1-5,TRBV5-6,.,TRBD1,CASSSWAGQGPNQPQHF,TGTGCCAGCAGCTCCTGGGCGGGACAGGGACCTAATCAGCCCCAGCATTTT
TRBJ2-1,TRBV7-2,.,.,CASSLGLTSGLLNEQFF,TGTGCCAGCAGCTTAGGGCTGACTTCGGGTTTGTTGAATGAGCAGTTCTTC
TRBJ2-1,TRBV27,.,TRBD2,CASRTSGRINEQFF,TGTGCCAGCAGGACTAGCGGGAGGATCAATGAGCAGTTCTTC
TRBJ2-7,TRBV6-5,once,TRBD1,CASSLSRGSSYEQYF,TGTGCCAGCAGTCTCTCCAGGGGGAGCTCCTACGAGCAGTACTTC
TRBJ2-7,TRBV5-5,.,TRBD2,CASTHRLAGDEQYF,TGTGCCAGCACCCACCGACTAGCGGGAGACGAGCAGTACTTC
TRBJ2-7,TRBV2,few,TRBD1,CASSDRAHEQYF,TGTGCCAGCTCGGACAGGGCCCACGAGCAGTACTTC
TRBJ1-5,TRBV2,.,.,CASSERASRARNQPQHF,TGTGCCAGCAGTGAACGTGCGAGCCGCGCTCGTAATCAGCCCCAGCATTTT
TRBJ1-3,TRBV4-2,few,.,CASSQKRSGNTIYF,TGTGCCAGCAGCCAAAAGCGCTCTGGAAACACCATATATTTT
TRBJ1-5,TRBV5-4,few,.,CASSSDRGQPQHF,TGTGCCAGCAGCTCGGACAGAGGACAGCCCCAGCATTTT
TRBJ2-7,TRBV28,.,.,CASSLGEVVYEQYF,TGTGCCAGCAGTTTAGGAGAGGTGGTCTACGAGCAGTACTTC
TRBJ2-7,TRBV5-6,.,.,CASSFGQGKEQYF,TGTGCCAGCAGCTTCGGGCAGGGTAAGGAGCAGTACTTC
TRBJ2-3,TRBV28,.,.,CASSLTRGQDTQYF,TGTGCCAGCAGTTTAACCAGGGGACAAGATACGCAGTATTTT
TRBJ1-2,TRBV30,.,.,CAWSVRGRRASYGYTF,TGTGCCTGGAGTGTTCGTGGCCGCAGGGCCTCCTATGGCTACACCTTC
TRBJ2-5,TRBV28,.,TRBD2,CASSPSYMTSGDQETQYF,TGTGCCAGCAGTCCCTCTTATATGACTAGCGGGGACCAAGAGACCCAGTACTTC
TRBJ2-1,TRBV19,.,.,CASSISYHEQFF,TGTGCCAGTAGTATTAGCTACCATGAGCAGTTCTTC
TRBJ1-5,TRBV5-1,few,.,CASSAGAVEGQPQHF,TGCGCCAGCAGTGCTGGTGCGGTGGAGGGGCAGCCCCAGCATTTT
TRBJ2-2,TRBV9,.,.,CASSVSGYTGELFF,TGTGCCAGCAGCGTGAGCGGGTACACCGGGGAGCTGTTTTTT
TRBJ2-1,TRBV5-1,.,TRBD2,CASSLAVDSKGLAGGFNEQFF,TGCGCCAGCAGCTTGGCTGTGGATTCGAAGGGACTAGCGGGAGGTTTCAATGAGCAGTTCTTC
TRBJ2-1,TRBV27,.,.,CASRVASGVYNEQFF,TGTGCCAGCCGGGTCGCCAGCGGTGTCTACAATGAGCAGTTCTTC
TRBJ2-5,TRBV5-4,.,.,CASRLINGRGQETQYF,TGTGCCAGCAGGCTCATAAACGGGCGGGGACAAGAGACCCAGTACTTC
TRBJ2-3,TRBV28,.,TRBD1,CASSRTGPSTDTQYF,TGTGCCAGCAGCAGGACAGGGCCTAGCACAGATACGCAGTATTTT
TRBJ1-2,TRBV11-2,.,.,CASSYRQSLSGYTF,TGTGCCAGCAGCTACCGACAGTCCCTTTCTGGCTACACCTTC
TRBJ2-7,TRBV7-2,.,.,CASSLAYSFGAARYEQYF,TGTGCCAGCAGCTTAGCATACTCTTTCGGAGCGGCCCGGTACGAGCAGTACTTC
TRBJ2-7,TRBV5-5,.,.,CASSLTGTRLHASYEQYF,TGTGCCAGCAGTCTGACAGGCACGCGGCTCCACGCTTCCTACGAGCAGTACTTC
TRBJ2-7,TRBV15,.,TRBD2,CATRRLAGTVSSYEQYF,TGTGCCACCAGAAGACTAGCGGGAACGGTAAGCTCCTACGAGCAGTACTTC
TRBJ2-1,TRBV4-1,.,TRBD2,CASSPLIGAGAYNEQFF,TGCGCCAGCAGCCCCCTGATTGGGGCGGGAGCCTACAATGAGCAGTTCTTC
TRBJ1-4,TRBV5-6,.,.,CASSWGRANEKLFF,TGTGCCAGCAGTTGGGGGCGAGCTAATGAAAAACTGTTTTTT
TRBJ1-4,TRBV18,.,TRBD1,CASSPQDRRLFF,TGTGCCAGCTCACCACAGGACAGGAGGCTGTTTTTT
TRBJ2-2,TRBV11-3,.,.,CASSLTLTGELFF,TGTGCCAGCAGCTTAACACTAACCGGGGAGCTGTTTTTT
TRBJ2-7,TRBV7-8,.,TRBD1,CASSGPGTGAYEQYF,TGTGCCAGCAGCGGGCCCGGGACAGGGGCCTACGAGCAGTACTTC
TRBJ2-6,TRBV18,.,.,CASSPLESTRLSGANVLTF,TGTGCCAGCTCACCACTGGAGAGCACCCGTCTCTCTGGGGCCAACGTCCTGACTTTC
TRBJ2-5,TRBV11-2,.,.,CASSLLVRETQYF,TGTGCCAGCAGCTTACTAGTGCGGGAGACCCAGTACTTC
TRBJ2-1,TRBV9,.,.,CASSLGHVTANEQFF,TGTGCCAGCAGCCTGGGACATGTAACGGCCAATGAGCAGTTCTTC
TRBJ2-7,TRBV28,.,TRBD1,CASSFRDREFPYEQYF,TGTGCCAGCAGTTTTCGGGACAGGGAATTTCCCTACGAGCAGTACTTC
TRBJ2-7,TRBV28,once,TRBD1,CASSLLGTVLF,TGTGCCAGCAGTTTATTGGGGACAGTCCTCTTC
TRBJ2-5,TRBV28,.,.,CASRARPGAQYF,TGTGCCAGCAGGGCAAGACCAGGGGCCCAGTACTTC